These 16 T cell receptor beta chains share one sample of origin, sequenced in a study of early T cells in non-severe SARS-CoV-2 infection. TCRdb itself ran the 5' RACE reads through MiXCR, one entry per CDR3 protein. The data contain nearly 45,000 distinct CDR3 sequences, 11% of them singletons. Input material: whole blood. The source of these receptors is an adult who was a healthcare worker with PCR-confirmed SARS-CoV-2 infection or an uninfected control (not recorded which).

This clonotype appeared a few times. CDR3 DNA sequence: TGCGCCAGCAGCCAAGGGGACAGGGACCACAATGAGCAGTTCTTC. Residues: CASSQGDRDHNEQFF. The rearrangement joins TRBV4-1 to TRBJ2-1; TRBD1 aligns across 9 bases. V gave up 1 base and J gave up 5 bases; unmatched junction bases: 3. The CDR3 has 15 residues. The germline V gene has CDR1 MGHRA and CDR2 YSYEKL.

This clonotype was counted at least ten times. The CDR3 DNA sequence: TGTGCCAGCGGGGGACAGAACTCCTACGAGCAGTACTTC. Its translation: CASGGQNSYEQYF. This chain uses TRBV2 with TRBJ2-7; TRBD1 aligns across 7 bases. The CDR3 has 13 amino acids. Per germline, CDR1 SNHLY and CDR2 FYNNEI. V shed 8 bases, J shed 0 bases, and the junction held 4 bases outside the gene matches.

This clonotype came up many times. V usage is TRBV20-1 and J usage is TRBJ2-7, with 13 nucleotides matching TRBD2. Trimming took 3 bases from V and 0 from J; bases not matched to a gene: 8. Germline loops: CDR1 DFQATT, CDR2 SNEGSKA (reference sequence). The CDR3 sequence is 17 residues long. CDR3 bases: TGCAGTGCTAGCGCAATGGGACTAGCGGGAAGCTCCTACGAGCAGTACTTC. This sequence encodes CSASAMGLAGSSYEQYF.

This clonotype has a count of ten or more. This chain joins TRBV20-1 and TRBJ1-2; D not resolved. CDR1 and CDR2 (germline): DFQATT, SNEGSKA (reference sequence). CDR3 length: 13 residues. Trimming pared 3 bases from V and 5 bases from J, leaving 13 bases between. The CDR3 sequence: CSASSRNPYGYTF. In nucleotides, the CDR3 is TGCAGTGCTAGCTCCAGGAACCCTTATGGCTACACCTTC.

This clonotype was detected a few times. This chain uses TRBV7-2 with TRBJ2-1, with 10 positions matching TRBD1. Germline V gives CDR1 SGHTA, CDR2 FQGNSA. The CDR3 covers 15 residues. Trimming removed 5 bases from V and 4 bases from J; junction bases left unmatched: 5. The CDR3 region has the DNA TGTGCCAGCAGCGAGCCGGGACAGGGGTACAATGAGCAGTTCTTC. It codes for CASSEPGQGYNEQFF.

The J gene is TRBJ2-7, the V gene TRBV6-2 or TRBV6-3; the D gene could be TRBD1 or TRBD2 (5 bases each). V was cut by 0 bases and J by 4 bases, with 10 bases left in between. This CDR3 has 14 residues. Germline lookup yields CDR1 MNHEY and CDR2 SVGEGT. This CDR3 is CASSYSGPRYEQYF. As DNA, the CDR3 is TGTGCCAGCAGTTACTCGGGACCGCGATACGAGCAGTACTTC.

Only a few counts were recorded for this clonotype. The chain uses TRBV7-6 and TRBJ2-1; D not certain. The CDR3 is 13 amino acids. Trimming stripped 1 base from V and 6 bases from J, with 7 bases between. Germline V gene sequence: CDR1 SGHVS, CDR2 FNYEAQ. The CDR3 nucleotides read TGTGCCAGCAGCTTAGTTAGGTCCAATGAGCAGTTCTTC. Translation: CASSLVRSNEQFF. The complete variable domain, with remaining parts taken from reference TRBV7-6 and TRBJ2-1, reads GAGVSQSPRYKVTKRGQDVALRCDPISGHVSLYWYRQALGQGPEFLTYFNYEAQQDKSGLPNDRFSAERPEGSISTLTIQRTEQRDSAMYRCASSLVRSNEQFFGPGTRLTVL.

This clonotype was detected many times. The CDR3 DNA reads TGCGCCAGCAGCTTGGGACTAGCGGGGACAGATACGCAGTATTTT. It specifies CASSLGLAGTDTQYF. This chain joins TRBV5-1 and TRBJ2-3; 11 bases match TRBD2. The trim removed 0 bases at V and 3 bases at J, leaving 0 bases unmatched. The germline gives CDR1 SGHRS, CDR2 YFSETQ. This CDR3 has 15 residues.

The gene calls are TRBV7-9 and TRBJ1-4, with unresolved D. CDR1 is SEHNR, CDR2 FQNEAQ, per germline (reference sequence). The CDR3 loop spans 14 amino acids. V lost 5 bases to trimming and J lost 7 bases, with 14 bases between them. The CDR3 DNA reads TGTGCCAGCAGCCTCGCATCAGCGGCTGAAAAACTGTTTTTT. This sequence encodes CASSLASAAEKLFF.

Ten or more counts support this clonotype. This sequence joins TRBV7-6 and TRBJ2-3, with 7 bases fitting TRBD1. Germline loops: CDR1 SGHVS, CDR2 FNYEAQ. The CDR3 spans 14 residues. J gave up 1 base and V 3 bases, and 1 base lay outside the gene matches. The CDR3 region is CASSFGQGTDTQYF. Here the CDR3 DNA reads TGTGCCAGCAGCTTTGGACAGGGCACAGATACGCAGTATTTT.

The chain recombines TRBV5-1 with TRBJ2-4; D call uncertain. CDR3 length: 16 amino acids. The V end was cut by 0 bases, the J end by 4 bases, with 14 bases between. Germline V CDR1 and CDR2: SGHRS, YFSETQ. The CDR3 DNA reads TGCGCCAGCAGCTTGGCCGGGTATAGGGAAAAAAACATTCAGTACTTC. Residues: CASSLAGYREKNIQYF.

This clonotype was picked up many times. This chain joins TRBV7-2 and TRBJ2-7; tentative D call: TRBD2 (6 bases). V was shortened by 1 base and J by 3 bases, with 13 bases between the two germline ends. The CDR3 covers 15 residues. Per the germline V gene, CDR1 is SGHTA and CDR2 is FQGNSA. The DNA for the CDR3 is TGTGCCAGCAGCTTAGAGGGCCTAGCGATCTACGAGCAGTACTTC. Protein: CASSLEGLAIYEQYF.

This clonotype was picked up many times. The chain joins TRBV3-1 to TRBJ2-5, with 10 bases fitting TRBD2. Unmatched junction bases numbered 10, after V lost 1 base and J lost 5 bases. Germline V CDR1 and CDR2: LGHDT, YNNKEL (reference sequence). The CDR3 sequence is 17 residues long. CDR3 nucleotide sequence: TGTGCCAGCAGCCAAGGTGCTAGCGGGAGTCTTGGGGAGACCCAGTACTTC. Its protein product is CASSQGASGSLGETQYF.

The table lists this clonotype with many counts. This chain connects TRBV29-1 to TRBJ2-1; 9 nucleotides match TRBD2. Germline V gene lookup returns CDR1 SQVTM and CDR2 ANQGSEA. The junction had 10 bases not matched to a gene; V was cut back by 1 base and J by 6 bases. This CDR3 spans 16 amino acids. The CDR3 reads CSVEGLAGEYSNEQFF. For the CDR3, the DNA is TGCAGCGTTGAAGGGTTAGCGGGAGAGTATAGCAATGAGCAGTTCTTC.

The rearrangement uses TRBV6-2 or TRBV6-3 and TRBJ2-1; 9 nucleotides agree with TRBD2. The CDR3 has 16 amino acids. Per germline, CDR1 MNHEY and CDR2 SVGEGT. V dropped 7 bases and J dropped 8; count of bases not matched to a gene: 15. As DNA, the CDR3 is TGTGCCAGCACTCGATGGAGTAGCGGGAGAGTCGATGAGCAGTTCTTC. Amino acid sequence: CASTRWSSGRVDEQFF.

This clonotype was seen a handful of times. J is TRBJ1-4 and V is TRBV9; D may be TRBD1 (5 bases). Germline loops: CDR1 SGDLS, CDR2 YYNGEE. The CDR3 extends over 15 amino acids. The V end lost 0 bases, the J end lost 3 bases, and 9 bases lay between the germline ends. CDR3 coding DNA: TGTGCCAGCAGCGTAGACCGGGACCCTAATGAAAAACTGTTTTTT. Amino acid sequence: CASSVDRDPNEKLFF.